The 3 T cell receptor beta chains reported below all come from one sample, sequenced in a study of T-cell reconstitution after alpha-beta-depleted transplantation in children. For TCRbeta, the library was prepared with unique molecular identifiers. TCRdb redid the calling of the PCR reads with MiXCR, one entry per CDR3 protein. The table shows some 830,000 distinct CDR3 sequences, with roughly 15% occurring only once. Sequenced here: PBMCs, mostly from graft donor cells, sampled 360 days after TCRalphabeta/CD19-depleted stem cell transplant. Receptor source: a male patient between 5 and 17 years old who had a stem cell transplant for acute lymphoblastic leukemia, so the T cells may come from the graft donor.

The chain combines TRBV12-3 or TRBV12-4 with TRBJ2-2; 8 bases are shared with TRBD2. Trimming cost V 11 bases and J 1 base; bases outside gene matches: 18. The CDR3 covers 18 residues. The CDR3: CAFSFYSGVFVNTGELFF. Here the CDR3 DNA reads TGTGCCTTCAGTTTTTATAGCGGGGTCTTTGTGAACACCGGGGAGCTGTTTTTT.

The chain has TRBV29-1 and TRBJ2-6; 7 bases are shared with TRBD1. V dropped 4 bases and J dropped 0; count of bases not matched to a gene: 6. The germline gives CDR1 SQVTM, CDR2 ANQGSEA. This CDR3 comprises 16 residues. In nucleotides, the CDR3 is TGCAGCGTTGTAGGACAGGACCCCTCTGGGGCCAACGTCCTGACTTTC. It is translated as CSVVGQDPSGANVLTF.

This rearrangement joins TRBV7-9 to TRBJ1-4, with TRBD1 matching over 10 bases. J was trimmed by 7 bases and V by 5 bases; bases with no gene match: 7. Looked up from germline, CDR1 is SEHNR and CDR2 is FQNEAQ (reference sequence). CDR3 length equals 15 residues. The CDR3 nucleotides read TGTGCCAGCAGCCCCGGACAGGGGGGTACTGAAAAACTGTTTTTT. This sequence encodes CASSPGQGGTEKLFF.